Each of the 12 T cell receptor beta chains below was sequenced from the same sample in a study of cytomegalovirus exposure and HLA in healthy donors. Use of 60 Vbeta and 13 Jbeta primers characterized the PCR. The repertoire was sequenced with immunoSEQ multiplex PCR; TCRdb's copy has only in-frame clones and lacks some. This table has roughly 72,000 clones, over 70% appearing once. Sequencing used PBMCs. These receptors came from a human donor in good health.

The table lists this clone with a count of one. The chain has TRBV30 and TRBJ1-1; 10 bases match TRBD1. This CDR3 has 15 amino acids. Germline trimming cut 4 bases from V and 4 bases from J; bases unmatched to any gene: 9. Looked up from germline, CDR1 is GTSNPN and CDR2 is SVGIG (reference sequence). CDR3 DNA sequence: TGTGCCTGGACCTGGGACAGGGGAACAATCACTGAAGCTTTCTTT. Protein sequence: CAWTWDRGTITEAFF.

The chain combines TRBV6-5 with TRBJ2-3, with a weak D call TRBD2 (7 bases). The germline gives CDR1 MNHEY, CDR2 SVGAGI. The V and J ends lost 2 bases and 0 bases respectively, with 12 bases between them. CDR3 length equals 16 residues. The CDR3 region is CASSYLRGGSTDTQYF. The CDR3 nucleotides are TGTGCCAGCAGTTACCTTAGGGGGGGCAGCACAGATACGCAGTATTTT.

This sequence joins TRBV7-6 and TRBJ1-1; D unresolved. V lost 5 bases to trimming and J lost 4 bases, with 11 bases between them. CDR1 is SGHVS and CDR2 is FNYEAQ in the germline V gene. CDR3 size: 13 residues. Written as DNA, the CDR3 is TGTGCCAGCAGCCCCCGGACTATCACTGAAGCTTTCTTT. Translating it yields CASSPRTITEAFF.

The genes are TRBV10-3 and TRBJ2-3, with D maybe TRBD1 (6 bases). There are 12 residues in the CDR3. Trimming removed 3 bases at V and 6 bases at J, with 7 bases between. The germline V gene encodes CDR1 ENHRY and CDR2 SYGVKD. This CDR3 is CAISERGDTQYF. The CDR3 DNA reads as TGTGCCATCAGTGAAAGGGGGGATACGCAGTATTTT.

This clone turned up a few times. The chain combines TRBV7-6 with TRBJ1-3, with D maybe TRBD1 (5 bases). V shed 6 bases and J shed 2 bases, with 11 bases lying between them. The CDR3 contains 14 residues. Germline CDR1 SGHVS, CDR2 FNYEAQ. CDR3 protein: CASRSGYPGNTIYF. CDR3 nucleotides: TGTGCCAGCAGGTCAGGGTACCCTGGAAACACCATATATTTT.

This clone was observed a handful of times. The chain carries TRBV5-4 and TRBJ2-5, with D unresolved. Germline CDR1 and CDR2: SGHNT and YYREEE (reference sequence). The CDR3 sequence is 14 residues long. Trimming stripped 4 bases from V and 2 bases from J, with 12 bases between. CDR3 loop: CASSIGERQETQYF. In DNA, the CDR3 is TGTGCCAGCAGCATCGGCGAGCGACAAGAGACCCAGTACTTC.

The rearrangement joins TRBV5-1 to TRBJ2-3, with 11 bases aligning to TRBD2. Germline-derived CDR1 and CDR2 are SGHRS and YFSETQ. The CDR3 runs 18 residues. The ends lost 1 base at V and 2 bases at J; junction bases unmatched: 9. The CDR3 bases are TGCGCCAGCAGCTTGAGAGCTAGCGGGAGGCCCATCACAGATACGCAGTATTTT. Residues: CASSLRASGRPITDTQYF.

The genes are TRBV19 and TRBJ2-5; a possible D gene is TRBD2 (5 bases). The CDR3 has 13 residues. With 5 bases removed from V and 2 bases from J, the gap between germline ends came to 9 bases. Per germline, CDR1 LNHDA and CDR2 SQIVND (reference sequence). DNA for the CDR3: TGTGCCAGTAGTCAACCGGGACAAGAGACCCAGTACTTC. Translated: CASSQPGQETQYF.

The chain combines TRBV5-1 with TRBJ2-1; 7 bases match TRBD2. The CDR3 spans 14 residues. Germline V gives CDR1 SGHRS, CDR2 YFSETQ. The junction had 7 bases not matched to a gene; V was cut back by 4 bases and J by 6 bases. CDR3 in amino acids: CASSRGVTPNEQFF. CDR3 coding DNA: TGCGCCAGCAGCCGGGGGGTCACCCCCAATGAGCAGTTCTTC.

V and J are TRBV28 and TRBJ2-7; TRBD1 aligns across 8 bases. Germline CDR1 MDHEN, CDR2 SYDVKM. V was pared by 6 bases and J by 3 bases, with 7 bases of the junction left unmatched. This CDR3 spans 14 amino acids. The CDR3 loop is CASRGIGQGYEQYF. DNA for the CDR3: TGTGCCAGCAGAGGCATCGGACAGGGCTACGAGCAGTACTTC.

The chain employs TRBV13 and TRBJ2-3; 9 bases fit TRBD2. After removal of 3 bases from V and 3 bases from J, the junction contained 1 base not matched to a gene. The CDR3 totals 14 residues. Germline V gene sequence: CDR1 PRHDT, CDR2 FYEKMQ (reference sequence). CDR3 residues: CASSLTSGTDTQYF. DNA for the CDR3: TGTGCCAGCAGCTTGACTAGCGGAACAGATACGCAGTATTTT.

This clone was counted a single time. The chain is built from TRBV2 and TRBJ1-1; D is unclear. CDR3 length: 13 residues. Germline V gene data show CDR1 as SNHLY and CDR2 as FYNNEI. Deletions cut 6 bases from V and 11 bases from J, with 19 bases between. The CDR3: CASSLLKVNLAFF. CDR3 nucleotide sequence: TGTGCCAGCAGCCTCCTTAAAGTTAACTTGGCTTTCTTT.